A selection of T cell receptor beta chains follows, all from one sample in a study of cytomegalovirus exposure and HLA in healthy donors. The table came from immunoSEQ multiplex PCR; TCRdb's copy has only in-frame clones and leaves some out. In the table there are roughly 110,000 clones, roughly 76% of which are singletons. Material for sequencing was PBMCs. Receptors were obtained from a woman aged 45-59 years in good health and CMV-seropositive. Both conserved end residues are part of each CDR3. D genes are given only for firm matches. Expanded clones get a size class; other rows say once, few or many, or leave the size out.

size,D,V,J,DNA,CDR3
-,-,TRBV28,TRBJ2-2,TGTGCCAGCAAGGAGGGGAGCGACACCGGGGAGCTGTTTTTT,CASKEGSDTGELFF
-,-,TRBV13,TRBJ1-2,TGTGCCAGCAGGGGAGGTTTTAACTATGGCTACACCTTC,CASRGGFNYGYTF
-,-,TRBV28,TRBJ2-7,TGTGCCACCTCTCTGGGACACTCCTACGAGCAGTACTTC,CATSLGHSYEQYF
-,TRBD1,TRBV29-1,TRBJ1-2,TGCAGCGGAAGCAGGGGGCCTAACTATGGCTACACCTTC,CSGSRGPNYGYTF
-,TRBD1,TRBV6-1,TRBJ1-2,TGTGCCAGCAGCCAACAGGGGAGTAACTATGGCTACACCTTC,CASSQQGSNYGYTF
-,-,TRBV7-2,TRBJ1-2,TGTGCCAGCAGCCAAGCCGCCAGGGCTGATGGCTACACCTTC,CASSQAARADGYTF
-,TRBD1,TRBV30,TRBJ1-1,TGTGCCTGGGGACAGGGGGCTTTCTCAATGAACACTGAAGCTTTCTTT,CAWGQGAFSMNTEAFF
-,TRBD1,TRBV19,TRBJ2-7,TGTGCCAGTAGTATATCCAGAGGAAGGAACAGGGGTTACGAGCAGTACTTC,CASSISRGRNRGYEQYF
once,TRBD1,TRBV9,TRBJ1-4,TGTGCCAGCAGCGTGACAGGGGTCAATGAAAAACTGTTTTTT,CASSVTGVNEKLFF
-,-,TRBV4-3,TRBJ1-2,TGCGCCAGCAGCCAAGAGGGAGGGTCCGGGGGCGGTGGCTACACCTTC,CASSQEGGSGGGGYTF
-,-,TRBV19,TRBJ2-2,TGTGCCAGTAGTAAGGGACTGAACACCGGGGAGCTGTTTTTT,CASSKGLNTGELFF
-,-,TRBV29-1,TRBJ1-2,TGCAGCGTTGAACTGAACTATGGCTACACCTTC,CSVELNYGYTF
-,TRBD1,TRBV28,TRBJ2-5,TGTGCCAGCAGGCCCGCCGTGGCAGGGGGCCAGGAGACCCAGTACTTC,CASRPAVAGGQETQYF
-,-,TRBV5-1,TRBJ1-2,TGCGCCAGCAGCTTATTTGGACAGTCCTATGGCTACACCTTC,CASSLFGQSYGYTF
once,TRBD1,TRBV2,TRBJ1-6,TGTGCCAGCAGCGCCAGGGGGTTTAATAATTCACCCCTCCACTTT,CASSARGFNNSPLHF
few,-,TRBV29-1,TRBJ1-5,TGCAGCGTGGCCAGGGAAAATCAGCCCCAGCATTTT,CSVARENQPQHF
-,TRBD1,TRBV5-1,TRBJ1-2,TGCGCCAGCAGCCTGGGACAGGGAGGCTATGGCTACACCTTC,CASSLGQGGYGYTF
once,-,TRBV1,TRBJ2-5,TGCACCAGCAGCCAAGATCAGCGGGGGGAAGAGACCCAGTACTTC,CTSSQDQRGEETQYF
-,TRBD2,TRBV5-6,TRBJ2-7,TGTGCCAGCAGCGCGGGCTTGACTAGCGGGGTCTCCTACGAGCAGTACTTC,CASSAGLTSGVSYEQYF
-,-,TRBV5-4,TRBJ1-6,TGTGCCAGCAAAACACAGTCGGGAGATTCACCCCTCCACTTT,CASKTQSGDSPLHF
-,-,TRBV6-5,TRBJ1-4,TGTGCCAGCAGTTACTCGAACAGGGACAATGAAAAACTGTTTTTT,CASSYSNRDNEKLFF
-,TRBD1,TRBV9,TRBJ2-5,TGTGCCAGCAGCCCGGGAGACAGGGGACACCAAGAGACCCAGTACTTC,CASSPGDRGHQETQYF
-,TRBD1,TRBV9,TRBJ2-1,TGTGCCAGCAGCGAGGGACAGGGTTCCTACAATGAGCAGTTCTTC,CASSEGQGSYNEQFF
few,TRBD1,TRBV9,TRBJ1-6,TGTGCCAGCAGCCTAGGACAGGGGGTTAATTCACCCCTCCACTTT,CASSLGQGVNSPLHF
-,-,TRBV27,TRBJ1-5,TGTGCCAGCAGCTTTACAGGTATCAATCAGCCCCAGCATTTT,CASSFTGINQPQHF
once,TRBD1,TRBV19,TRBJ1-5,TGTGCCAGTACCCCGGGACAGGGAATGGGCAATCAGCCCCAGCATTTT,CASTPGQGMGNQPQHF
few,-,TRBV2,TRBJ2-7,TGTGCCAGCAGTGTGGGGGGAACTCCTAAGTACGAGCAGTACTTC,CASSVGGTPKYEQYF
-,-,TRBV15,TRBJ1-6,TGTGCCACCAGCAGAGGGGACACCACCGGGTACTATAATTCACCCCTCCACTTT,CATSRGDTTGYYNSPLHF
-,TRBD1,TRBV27,TRBJ1-2,TGTGCCAGCAGTTTACAGGGGACAGGGGGCTACAGTGGCTACACCTTC,CASSLQGTGGYSGYTF
-,-,TRBV7-2,TRBJ1-2,TGTGCCAGCAGCTTAGGGTGGGGAGAGAGTCTAAACTATGGCTACACCTTC,CASSLGWGESLNYGYTF
once,-,TRBV7-2,TRBJ1-3,TGTGCCAGCAGCTTAAACCCGAGGGCTGGAAACACCATATATTTT,CASSLNPRAGNTIYF
-,TRBD1,TRBV5-1,TRBJ1-1,TGCGCCAGCGCGATTCAAGGACAGGGGAACACTGAAGCTTTCTTT,CASAIQGQGNTEAFF
-,TRBD1,TRBV5-1,TRBJ1-6,TGCGCCAGCAGCTTGGCCGGGACAGTGTATTCACCCCTCCACTTT,CASSLAGTVYSPLHF
-,TRBD1,TRBV5-1,TRBJ1-1,TGCGCCAGCCGCCCCGGACAGGGGGTGTCTGAAGCTTTCTTT,CASRPGQGVSEAFF
-,TRBD2,TRBV28,TRBJ2-1,TGTGCCAGCAGTTCCGCATTTAGTGGCGGGACTAGAAGCTCCTACAATGAGCAGTTCTTC,CASSSAFSGGTRSSYNEQFF
-,-,TRBV7-7,TRBJ2-7,TGTGCTAGCAGCCCCGGCGGCCCCGACGGAGAGCAGTACTTC,CASSPGGPDGEQYF
-,-,TRBV30,TRBJ2-7,TGTGCCTGGAGTCCCTCGCGGCAGAATAGCTACGAGCAGTACTTC,CAWSPSRQNSYEQYF
-,-,TRBV30,TRBJ1-2,TGTGCCTGGACGGCGGCCACTAACTATGGCTACACCTTC,CAWTAATNYGYTF
-,-,TRBV7-3,TRBJ2-3,TGTGCCAGCAGCTTTAGCAGATCCCCCTCAGATACGCAGTATTTT,CASSFSRSPSDTQYF
-,TRBD2,TRBV7-8,TRBJ2-2,TGTGCCAGCAGTTATAGCGGGGGGGCCTTCGGGGAGCTGTTTTTT,CASSYSGGAFGELFF
-,TRBD1,TRBV19,TRBJ1-1,TGTGCCAGTAGGGGGACAGGGGGGAACACTGAAGCTTTCTTT,CASRGTGGNTEAFF
-,TRBD1,TRBV11-1,TRBJ2-6,TGTGCCAGCAGCTCGTCCCGGACAGGATTCTCTGTAAGGGCCAACGTCCTGACTTTC,CASSSSRTGFSVRANVLTF
-,TRBD2,TRBV18,TRBJ2-3,TGTGCCAGCTCACCGAGGCTTAGCGGGGGATCAGATACGCAGTATTTT,CASSPRLSGGSDTQYF
-,-,TRBV7-2,TRBJ1-5,TGTGCCAGCAGCCCTACGTTCGGGACTCGTCAGCCCCAGCATTTT,CASSPTFGTRQPQHF
few,-,TRBV6-6,TRBJ1-1,TGTGCCAGCAGTCAGTCGAGGGGGGGAGGGAACACTGAAGCTTTCTTT,CASSQSRGGGNTEAFF
-,-,TRBV2,TRBJ2-7,TGTGCCAGCATTTCGGGTGGGTCCTACGAGCAGTACTTC,CASISGGSYEQYF
-,TRBD1,TRBV11-2,TRBJ1-2,TGTGCCAGCAGGGCCACAGGGGCACTTAACTATGGCTACACCTTC,CASRATGALNYGYTF
-,TRBD2,TRBV6-5,TRBJ2-3,TGTGCCAGCAGTTACAGCGGGGGGGCTAGCACAGATACGCAGTATTTT,CASSYSGGASTDTQYF
-,-,TRBV6-6,TRBJ1-2,TGTGCCAGCAGTTACGCAGGCATAGGGGAAAACTATGGCTACACCTTC,CASSYAGIGENYGYTF
-,TRBD1,TRBV27,TRBJ2-5,TGTGCCAGCAGTTTCGGTGACAGGGTGTGGTACTTC,CASSFGDRVWYF
-,-,TRBV19,TRBJ1-2,TGTGCCAGTAGCGTCAGGGGAAGAAACTATGGCTACACCTTC,CASSVRGRNYGYTF
once,TRBD2,TRBV5-1,TRBJ2-5,TGCGCCAGCAGCTTGACGGGGGGAGGAGAGACCCAGTACTTC,CASSLTGGGETQYF
-,-,TRBV18,TRBJ2-2,TGTGCCAGCTCGCTGACCCTGGAGAGCACCGGGGAGCTGTTTTTT,CASSLTLESTGELFF
once,-,TRBV19,TRBJ2-7,TGTGCCAGTAGTATTCAGGGGTCAAGCTCCTACGAGCAGTACTTC,CASSIQGSSSYEQYF
-,TRBD1,TRBV11-2,TRBJ1-2,TGTGCCAGCAGCTTAGGAGGGGGCGGAGGCTACACCTTC,CASSLGGGGGYTF
-,TRBD1,TRBV9,TRBJ1-5,TGTGCCAGCAGTAGACAGGGTGGTGATCAGCCCCAGCATTTT,CASSRQGGDQPQHF
-,-,TRBV7-6,TRBJ1-2,TGTGCCAGCAGCTTAGCGTGGGGCAATCGGGATGGCTACACCTTC,CASSLAWGNRDGYTF
-,-,TRBV10-3,TRBJ1-2,TGTGCCATCAGTGAAAGGAGGGAGGAATCAGCTGGCTACACCTTC,CAISERREESAGYTF
-,-,TRBV6-1,TRBJ1-5,TGTGCCAGCAGCCGAGGGTCCCGCAATCAGCCCCAGCATTTT,CASSRGSRNQPQHF